The T cell receptor beta chain under discussion was sequenced for a study of blood T cells in healthy people across ages. Study-wide results and caveats: Per million T cells, the diversity of TCR beta decreased roughly linearly as age advanced.

Combining a sample-barcoded 5' primer with a J-beta primer mix, a second PCR ran for roughly 7 to 12 cycles. Each cDNA was tagged by a template-switch adaptor containing 12 random nucleotides. MiXCR, run by TCRdb on the 5' RACE reads, gives a single entry per CDR3 protein. This repertoire shows about 560,000 distinct CDR3 sequences, approximately 26% found once; its top ten account for 3.6%. Worth noting for this clonotype: Its antigen is unidentified.

The CDR3 runs to 15 residues. V lost 4 bases and J lost 1; bases outside the gene matches: 7. The germline gives CDR1 MNHEY, CDR2 SMNVEV (reference sequence). A further study also used this sample, focusing on T cells of mothers and their children. That paper states: Nine systemically healthy Caucasian donors: three mothers, six children.

The V call is TRBV27, the J call TRBJ2-7, with TRBD1 matching 7 bases. Source material: blood. This receptor was taken from a boy aged 2 to 10 in good health. The CDR3 loop reads CASSSTGRNSYEQYF. The DNA for the CDR3 is TGTGCCAGCAGTTCGACAGGGCGGAATTCCTACGAGCAGTACTTC.